This T cell receptor (beta chain) was observed in a study of blood T cell repertoires in COVID-19. Background on the study: Recovery meant two consecutive negative NP/OP PCR tests, professional clearance, or resolved symptoms. The samples span acute and convalescent COVID-19 from the United States, Italy and Spain. The analysed material was cDNA or gDNA that came from T cells, B-cell-depleted T cells, or PBMCs.

The data were produced by immunoSEQ multiplex PCR, yet TCRdb's version contains in-frame clones alone and is incomplete. The table has under 150,000 clones, over 75% seen once; the top ten hold roughly 3.7%. Deletions cut 8 bases from V and 7 bases from J, with 15 bases between. The CDR3 runs to 14 residues. CDR1 and CDR2 (germline): MNHEY, SVGAGI. Participants were aged about 18 to 90 years from 20 to 30 US areas. Sequencing input: PBMCs or T cells enriched from blood (not recorded which). The clonotype was recovered from a man over 45 in a cohort exposed to, infected with or recovered from COVID-19 (not recorded which). The chain links TRBV6-5 to TRBJ1-6; TRBD1 is a possible D gene (5 bases). CDR3 loop: CASGSQGWNSPLHF. The CDR3 DNA reads as TGTGCCAGCGGTTCTCAGGGATGGAATTCACCCCTCCACTTT.